This TCR beta chain was sequenced during a study of shared clonotypes between healthy human individuals. Study-wide results and limits: Generation probabilities were higher for clonotypes shared across all four sorted-subset donors than for unshared ones.

In the case of this clone: The antigen is undetermined.

Data came from immunoSEQ multiplex PCR; TCRdb stores just in-frame clones and leaves some out. The sample has roughly 720,000 clones, around 90% seen once. The CDR3 consists of 14 residues. Germline V gene lookup returns CDR1 WSHSY and CDR2 SAAADI. Trimming removed 2 bases from V and 2 bases from J, with 10 bases in between. The sequence came from a young man in good health. Some clones in this sample may be carry-over from other donors' samples. The specimen sequenced was memory CD8+ T cells from PBMCs. Subset given: CD45RO+ cells pooled with CCR7-negative TemRA cells. The chain uses TRBV10-2 and TRBJ2-7; D gene unclear. CDR3 sequence: CASSERTRTYEQYF. In nucleotides, the CDR3 is TGCGCCAGCAGTGAGCGGACGCGGACCTACGAGCAGTACTTC.